This T cell receptor (beta chain) was captured in a study of blood T cell repertoires in COVID-19. Whole-study context: Researchers got acute and convalescent COVID-19 samples from the United States, Italy and Spain.

Original data processing: Counts of nucleated cells, estimated from reference gene primer amplification, were obtained. Generated by immunoSEQ multiplex PCR, the TCRdb table keeps only in-frame clones and is missing some. V, J and clone size are those of that table, while D and trimming were read from the DNA. Of roughly 100,000 clones in the sample, about 88% are singletons; the top ten hold 6.2%. CDR3 length: 16 amino acids. Trimming removed 3 bases at V and 1 base at J, with 16 bases between. Per the germline V gene, CDR1 is ENHRY and CDR2 is SYGVKD. This chain connects TRBV10-3 to TRBJ2-7; a weak D match, TRBD2 (6 bases). The source of this sequence is a human donor in a cohort sampled during active COVID-19. The specimen was peripheral blood. This chain's CDR3 is CAISDSETRISYEQYF. The CDR3 DNA reads as TGTGCCATCAGTGACTCCGAGACTAGGATTTCCTACGAGCAGTACTTC.